This T cell receptor beta chain was profiled in a study of T-cell reconstitution after alpha-beta-depleted transplantation in children. With 7 bases removed from V and 6 bases from J, the gap between germline ends came to 16 bases. The CDR3 consists of 13 residues. CDR1 and CDR2 from the germline V gene are SEHNR and FQNEAQ (reference sequence). During its preparation, the TCRbeta library received unique molecular identifiers. Each CDR3 protein gets one entry after TCRdb re-called the PCR reads with MiXCR. The sample includes hundreds of thousands of distinct CDR3 sequences, about 15% of them seen just once.

The clonotype comes from a human donor who donated a stem cell graft to a child with acute myeloid leukemia. The chain has TRBV7-9 and TRBJ2-7; D gene uncertain. The sequences come from PBMCs from the stem cell graft donor, collected from the stem cell graft. The CDR3 here is CASIMSGRAEQYF. The CDR3 DNA sequence: TGTGCCAGCATTATGTCCGGCCGTGCCGAGCAGTACTTC.